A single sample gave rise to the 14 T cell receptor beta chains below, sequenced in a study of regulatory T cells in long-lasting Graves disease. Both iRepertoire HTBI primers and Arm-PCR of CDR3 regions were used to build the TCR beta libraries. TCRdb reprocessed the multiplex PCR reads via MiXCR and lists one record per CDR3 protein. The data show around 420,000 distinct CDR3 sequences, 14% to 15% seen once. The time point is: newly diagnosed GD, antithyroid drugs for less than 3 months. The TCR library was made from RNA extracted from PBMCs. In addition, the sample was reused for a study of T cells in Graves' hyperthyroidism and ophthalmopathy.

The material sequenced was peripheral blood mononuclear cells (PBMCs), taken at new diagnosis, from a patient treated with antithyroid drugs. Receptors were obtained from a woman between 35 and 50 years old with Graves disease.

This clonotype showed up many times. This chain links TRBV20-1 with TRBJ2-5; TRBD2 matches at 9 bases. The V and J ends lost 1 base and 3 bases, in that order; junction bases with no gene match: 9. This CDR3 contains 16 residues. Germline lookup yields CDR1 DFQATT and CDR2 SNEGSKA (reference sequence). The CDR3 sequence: CSARGGSGRWEETQYF. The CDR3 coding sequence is TGCAGTGCTAGAGGAGGTAGCGGGAGATGGGAAGAGACCCAGTACTTC.

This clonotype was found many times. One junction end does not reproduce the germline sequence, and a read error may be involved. This CDR3 is CASNLKVGQGQKENIQYF. The CDR3 DNA reads TGTGCCAGCAATTTAAAAGTAGGTCAGGGGCAAAAAGAAAACATTCAGTACTTC. This sequence joins TRBV28 and TRBJ2-4; D may be TRBD1 (6 bases). The length of the CDR3 is 18 residues. CDR1 is MDHEN, CDR2 SYDVKM, per germline.

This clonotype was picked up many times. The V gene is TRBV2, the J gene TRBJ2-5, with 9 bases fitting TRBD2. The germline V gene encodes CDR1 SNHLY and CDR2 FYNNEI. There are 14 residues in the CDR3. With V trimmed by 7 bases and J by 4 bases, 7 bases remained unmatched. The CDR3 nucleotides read TGTGCCAGCAACCCGGGACTAGCTGTAGAGACCCAGTACTTC. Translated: CASNPGLAVETQYF.

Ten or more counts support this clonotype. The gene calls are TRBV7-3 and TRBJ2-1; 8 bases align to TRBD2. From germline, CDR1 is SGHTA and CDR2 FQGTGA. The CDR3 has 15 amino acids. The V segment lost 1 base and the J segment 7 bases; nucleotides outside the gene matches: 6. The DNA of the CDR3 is TGTGCCAGCAGCTTAATAAGCGGGAGCAAAAATGAGCAGTTCTTC. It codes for CASSLISGSKNEQFF.

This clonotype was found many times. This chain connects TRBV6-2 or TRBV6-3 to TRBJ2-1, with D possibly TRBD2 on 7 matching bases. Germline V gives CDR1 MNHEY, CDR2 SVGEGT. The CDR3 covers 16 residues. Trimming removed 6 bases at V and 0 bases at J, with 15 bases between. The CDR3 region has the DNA TGTGCCAGCAGAAGGGGGGGGGGGGTCTCCTACAATGAGCAGTTCTTC. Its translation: CASRRGGGVSYNEQFF.

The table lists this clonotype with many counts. CDR3 sequence (DNA): TGTGCCAGCAGTACGGAAACGAACACTGAAGCTTTCTTT. Protein product: CASSTETNTEAFF. The chain links TRBV28 to TRBJ1-1; no clear D gene. The V gene's germline CDR1 is MDHEN and CDR2 SYDVKM. With 5 bases removed from V and 1 base from J, the gap between germline ends came to 8 bases. CDR3 length: 13 amino acids.

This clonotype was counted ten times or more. CDR3 DNA sequence: TGTGCCATCAGTCAAGAGACTAGCACAGATACGCAGTATTTT. It translates to CAISQETSTDTQYF. V usage is TRBV10-3 and J usage is TRBJ2-3; D call uncertain. Trimming took off 5 bases at V and 0 bases at J, with 9 bases between the two ends. Germline-derived CDR1 and CDR2 are ENHRY and SYGVKD. CDR3 size: 14 residues.

CDR3 coding DNA: TGTGCCAGCAGTGACCCCGGGACTAGCGCTTCCACCGGGGAGCTGTTTTTT. This gives the protein CASSDPGTSASTGELFF. The chain links TRBV6-1 to TRBJ2-2, with 10 positions matching TRBD2. Germline V CDR1 and CDR2: MNHNS, SASEGT. J lost 4 bases, V lost 3 bases, and 8 bases had no gene match. The CDR3 runs to 17 residues.

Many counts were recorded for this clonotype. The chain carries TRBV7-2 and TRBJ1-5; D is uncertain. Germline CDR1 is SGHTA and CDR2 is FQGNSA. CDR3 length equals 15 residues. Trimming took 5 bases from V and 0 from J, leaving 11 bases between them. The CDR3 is CASSLQSYSNQPQHF. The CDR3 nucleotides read TGTGCCAGCAGCCTACAGTCTTATAGCAATCAGCCCCAGCATTTT.

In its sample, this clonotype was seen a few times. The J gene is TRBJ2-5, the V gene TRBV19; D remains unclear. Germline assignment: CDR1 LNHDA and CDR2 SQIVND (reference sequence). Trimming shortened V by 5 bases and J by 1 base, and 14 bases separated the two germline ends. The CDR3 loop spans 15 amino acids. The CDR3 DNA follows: TGTGCCAGTAGTCCCGGCAGAGACATCCAAGAGACCCAGTACTTC. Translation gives CASSPGRDIQETQYF. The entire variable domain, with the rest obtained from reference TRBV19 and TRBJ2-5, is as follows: DGGITQSPKYLFRKEGQNVTLSCEQNLNHDAMYWYRQDPGQGLRLIYYSQIVNDFQKGDIAEGYSVSREKKESFPLTVTSAQKNPTAFYLCASSPGRDIQETQYFGPGTRLLVL.

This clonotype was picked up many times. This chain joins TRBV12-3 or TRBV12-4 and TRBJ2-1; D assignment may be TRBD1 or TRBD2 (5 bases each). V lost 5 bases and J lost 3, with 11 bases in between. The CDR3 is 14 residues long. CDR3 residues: CASSTGTRYNEQFF. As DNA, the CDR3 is TGTGCCAGCAGTACCGGGACCCGCTACAATGAGCAGTTCTTC.

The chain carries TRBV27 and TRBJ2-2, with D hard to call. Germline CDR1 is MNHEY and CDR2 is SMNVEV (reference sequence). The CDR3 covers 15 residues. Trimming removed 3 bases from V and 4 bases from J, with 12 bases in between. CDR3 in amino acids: CASSLASPSTGELFF. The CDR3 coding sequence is TGTGCCAGCAGTTTGGCATCCCCGAGCACCGGGGAGCTGTTTTTT.

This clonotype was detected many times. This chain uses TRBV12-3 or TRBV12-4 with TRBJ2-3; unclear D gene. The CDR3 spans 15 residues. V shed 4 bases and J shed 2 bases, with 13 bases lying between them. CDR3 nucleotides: TGTGCCAGCAGTTCTGTGTCGGTGAACACAGATACGCAGTATTTT. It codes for CASSSVSVNTDTQYF.

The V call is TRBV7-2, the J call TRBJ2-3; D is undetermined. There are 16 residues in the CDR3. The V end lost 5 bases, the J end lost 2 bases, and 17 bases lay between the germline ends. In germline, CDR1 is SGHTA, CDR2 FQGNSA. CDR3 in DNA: TGTGCCAGCAGCCCGACCTTGCTAGGTGTCACAGATACGCAGTATTTT. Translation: CASSPTLLGVTDTQYF.